These T cell receptor beta chains were read from a single sample in a study of blood T cell repertoires in COVID-19. The table came from immunoSEQ multiplex PCR; TCRdb's copy has only in-frame clones and leaves some out. This sample has 200,000 to 300,000 clones, with roughly 86% found just once. Sequencing was done on a sample of peripheral blood. These receptors came from a woman aged 55-69 years with COVID-19, enrolled during active disease. Both conserved end residues are part of each CDR3. The D gene is left open where the match is weak. A clone size is listed for some rows: how often the clone was seen (once, few, many), or a class if it is expanded.

NA | TRBJ2-3 | NA | TRBV24-1 | CATSDLSTGTDTQYF | TGTGCCACCAGTGATTTGTCCACTGGCACAGATACGCAGTATTTT
NA | TRBJ1-1 | TRBD1 | TRBV28 | CASSPPDRLNTEAFF | TGTGCCAGCAGCCCGCCGGACAGGCTGAACACTGAAGCTTTCTTT
NA | TRBJ2-2 | NA | TRBV5-5 | CASSSPSGGGGGELFF | TGTGCCAGCAGCTCCCCTAGCGGAGGGGGGGGCGGGGAGCTGTTTTTT
few | TRBJ2-3 | NA | TRBV6-5 | CASTPQGRDTQYF | TGTGCCAGCACTCCCCAGGGGCGGGATACGCAGTATTTT
NA | TRBJ2-1 | TRBD1 | TRBV5-1 | CASSLRTGFGNEQFF | TGCGCCAGCAGCTTGAGGACAGGGTTCGGGAATGAGCAGTTCTTC
NA | TRBJ1-2 | TRBD1 | TRBV7-9 | CASSSGTGGNYGYTF | TGTGCCAGCAGCTCCGGGACAGGGGGTAACTATGGCTACACCTTC
NA | TRBJ2-7 | NA | TRBV7-6 | CASSAAGEGAYEQYF | TGTGCCAGCAGCGCCGCAGGGGAAGGGGCCTACGAGCAGTACTTC
NA | TRBJ1-1 | TRBD1 | TRBV28 | CALQGRTEAFF | TGTGCCTTACAGGGGAGGACTGAAGCTTTCTTT
NA | TRBJ1-1 | TRBD1 | TRBV5-4 | CASSLQGQKNTEAFF | TGTGCCAGCAGCTTACAGGGACAGAAAAACACTGAAGCTTTCTTT
few | TRBJ2-5 | TRBD1 | TRBV28 | CASSTIRGHPRTQYF | TGTGCCAGCAGTACTATCAGGGGGCACCCCCGGACCCAGTACTTC